This TCR beta chain was identified during a study of OX40 agonist ivuxolimab in advanced cancers. Study overall: The patients got ivuxolimab, which is an agonistic anti-OX40 (CD134) antibody. Subjects had a mean age of roughly 60 years, with a range of roughly 23 to 79; 82.7% were male. Antecedent anti-PD-1, anti-PD-L1 or anti-CTLA-4 therapy was permissible, with around 41% having received some.

Profiled with immunoSEQ multiplex PCR; TCRdb holds only in-frame clones, not every one. This table holds 9,500 to 15,000 clones, roughly 80% found once. Per germline, CDR1 SGDLS and CDR2 YYNGEE. This CDR3 contains 16 residues. V was cut by 3 bases and J by 0 bases, with 14 bases left in between. The genes are TRBV9 and TRBJ2-3; D possibly uses TRBD1 or TRBD2 (6 bases each). The sequence was collected from an adult with an advanced solid tumor such as melanoma, head and neck, liver or kidney cancer. Source: CD4+ or CD8+ T cells sorted from blood, taken in a trial of the OX40 agonist ivuxolimab. The CDR3 here is CASSEGVGLSTDTQYF. In nucleotides, the CDR3 is TGTGCCAGCAGCGAGGGGGTGGGACTCAGCACAGATACGCAGTATTTT.